These T cell receptor beta chains were read from a single sample in a study of cytomegalovirus exposure and HLA in healthy donors. Assay used: immunoSEQ multiplex PCR; TCRdb lists only in-frame clones, some missing. The sample holds about 150,000 clones, about 82% seen once. Input material: PBMCs. The receptors stem from a male donor in good health and CMV-seronegative. CDR3s include the opening cysteine and the closing phenylalanine or tryptophan. A D gene is named only where the DNA matches it firmly. Where a row states a size, it is once, few, many or the class of an expanded clone; other rows omit it.

clone_size j_call v_call d_call cdr3_nt cdr3_aa
. TRBJ1-3 TRBV6-6 . TGTGCCAGCAGACGGGACACCACTGGAAACACCATATATTTT CASRRDTTGNTIYF
. TRBJ1-2 TRBV4-3 . TGCGCCAGCAGCCGTGATAAACAGGCTTCTAACTATGGCTACACCTTC CASSRDKQASNYGYTF
. TRBJ1-1 TRBV7-9 . TGTGCCAGCAGCTTAGGAGGGCTGGACACTGAAGCTTTCTTT CASSLGGLDTEAFF
. TRBJ1-5 TRBV28 . TGTGCCAGCATCGACGGGGGTTTAGGTCTCCGTCAGCCCCAGCATTTT CASIDGGLGLRQPQHF
once TRBJ1-2 TRBV5-6 . TGTGCCAGCAGCCCACGTCGGGGTGGCTACACCTTC CASSPRRGGYTF
. TRBJ1-1 TRBV5-1 TRBD1 TGCGCCAGCAGCTTGGAACAGGGGGGGTACACTGAAGCTTTCTTT CASSLEQGGYTEAFF
once TRBJ2-7 TRBV5-1 . TGCGCCAGCAGCCCAACCGCCGCAGCGGTCCCCTACGAGCAGTACTTC CASSPTAAAVPYEQYF
once TRBJ2-7 TRBV4-1 . TGCGCCAGCAGCCAAGGACAGCTCGAGCAGTACTTC CASSQGQLEQYF
once TRBJ2-1 TRBV6-5 . TGTGCCAGCAGTTATGACACTTCCCGCTCCTACAATGAGCAGTTCTTC CASSYDTSRSYNEQFF
once TRBJ2-1 TRBV2 . TGTGCCAGCAGTGGACTCCCACAAAGACACAATGAGCAGTTCTTC CASSGLPQRHNEQFF
few TRBJ1-2 TRBV5-8 TRBD1 TGTGCCAGCAACCCGACAGGGCCTATCTATGGCTACACCTTC CASNPTGPIYGYTF
once TRBJ2-1 TRBV11-2 . TGTGCCAGCAGCTCCCTAAACAGCAGAGAGCAGTTCTTC CASSSLNSREQFF
once TRBJ1-2 TRBV19 TRBD1 TGTGCCAGTAGTACGCTGACAGGGGCGTCCTATGGCTACACCTTC CASSTLTGASYGYTF
. TRBJ2-1 TRBV10-2 TRBD1 TGCGCCAGCAGGGAAGGGACAGGGGTTTGGAATGAGCAGTTCTTC CASREGTGVWNEQFF
. TRBJ2-1 TRBV7-2 . TGTGCCAGCAGCTTAGAGTCGGGTTCCTACAATGAGCAGTTCTTC CASSLESGSYNEQFF
. TRBJ2-7 TRBV11-2 TRBD1 TGTGCCAGCAGGGCTCCGGGACAGACCTACGAGCAGTACTTC CASRAPGQTYEQYF
. TRBJ2-3 TRBV6-4 . TGTGCCAGCAGTGTAGAGGTCGCGGGATCAGATACGCAGTATTTT CASSVEVAGSDTQYF
. TRBJ2-5 TRBV9 . TGTGCCAGCAGCGCGGGGTGGGGTTACAATCAAGAGACCCAGTACTTC CASSAGWGYNQETQYF
. TRBJ1-1 TRBV7-9 . TGTGCCAGCAGCTTAGCCCCCAGCACTGAAGCTTTCTTT CASSLAPSTEAFF
. TRBJ1-1 TRBV18 . TGTGCCAGCTCACCACCGTTTTTCGTAAGAATACCACCCCCGGGAAAAACTGAAGCTTTCTTT CASSPPFFVRIPPPGKTEAFF
. TRBJ2-1 TRBV11-2 . TGTGCCAGCAGCTTAGCTACCTACAATGAGCAGTTCTTC CASSLATYNEQFF
. TRBJ2-6 TRBV4-1 . TGCGCCAGCAGCCAAGTCACCGGGTCCGGGGCCAACGTCCTGACTTTC CASSQVTGSGANVLTF
. TRBJ1-2 TRBV2 . TGTGCCAGCAGTGGGACAGTAGCTAACTATGGCTACACCTTC CASSGTVANYGYTF
. TRBJ2-1 TRBV7-9 TRBD2 TGTGCCAGCAGCCCTAGCGGTAGCTCCTACAATGAGCAGTTCTTC CASSPSGSSYNEQFF
. TRBJ1-1 TRBV9 . TGTGCCAGCAGCGCTGGAGGACTGAACACTGAAGCTTTCTTT CASSAGGLNTEAFF
. TRBJ1-4 TRBV6-5 . TGTGCCAGCAGTTACTCCAGGGGAAGAGATGAAAAACTGTTTTTT CASSYSRGRDEKLFF
. TRBJ2-3 TRBV7-9 . TGTGCCAGCAGCTTTGTAAGCGTAGCGGACCCTGGGGATACGCAGTATTTT CASSFVSVADPGDTQYF
. TRBJ2-7 TRBV10-3 TRBD2 TGTGCCATCAGTGAGACACTGCTAGCGGGGAGCTCCTACGAGCAGTACTTC CAISETLLAGSSYEQYF
. TRBJ2-1 TRBV19 . TGTGCCAGTAGTTTTCGTAGCAATGAGCAGTTCTTC CASSFRSNEQFF
. TRBJ2-5 TRBV7-7 TRBD2 TGTGCCAGCAGCTTAACCGAGCGGGGGACCCAGTACTTC CASSLTERGTQYF
. TRBJ1-1 TRBV7-8 . TGTGCCAGCAGCTCCCAAAGGGGAGGTGAAGCTTTCTTT CASSSQRGGEAFF
. TRBJ2-4 TRBV27 TRBD1 TGTGCCAGCAGTGCCGGACAGGGGTCGAGGGCCAAAAACATTCAGTACTTC CASSAGQGSRAKNIQYF
once TRBJ2-7 TRBV2 . TGTGCCAGCAGTGTATCCTACGAGCAGTACTTC CASSVSYEQYF
once TRBJ1-3 TRBV14 . TGTGCCAGCAGCCTATATCGAAACACCATATATTTT CASSLYRNTIYF
. TRBJ2-7 TRBV19 . TGTGCCAGTAGTATTTGGGCAGGGACCTACGAGCAGTACTTC CASSIWAGTYEQYF
. TRBJ1-1 TRBV27 . TGTGCCAGCAGCCCGACAGGTCGCCGGGAAGCTTTCTTT CASSPTGRREAFF
. TRBJ2-1 TRBV5-5 TRBD2 TGTGCCAGCAGCTTGGTGGGATCCGGGACTAGCGGAAACAATGAGCAGTTCTTC CASSLVGSGTSGNNEQFF
few TRBJ1-2 TRBV2 . TGTGCCAGCAGCCCCTCCCGGGTTGGCTACACCTTC CASSPSRVGYTF
. TRBJ1-2 TRBV6-6 TRBD1 TGTGCCAGCAGTTACGACGGACAGGGGGCATTGGATGGCTACACCTTC CASSYDGQGALDGYTF
. TRBJ2-2 TRBV30 . TGTGCCTGGAGTAATTTCGCCGGGGAGCTGTTTTTT CAWSNFAGELFF
. TRBJ2-7 TRBV6-1 . TGTGCCAGCAGTGAAGTCGCTCAGGCGTCCTACGAGCAGTGCTTC CASSEVAQASYEQCF
. TRBJ2-5 TRBV29-1 . TGCAGCGTTGAGTTGGGGGGGGCGGGGAAGACCCAGTACTTC CSVELGGAGKTQYF
. TRBJ2-2 TRBV7-7 TRBD2 TGTGCTAGCAGCTCAGCTCCGGGACTAGTCCCCGGGGAGCTGTTTTTT CASSSAPGLVPGELFF
few TRBJ1-3 TRBV9 TRBD1 TGTGCCAGCAGCGTCGCAGGGGGCCCTGGAAACACCATATATTTT CASSVAGGPGNTIYF
. TRBJ1-1 TRBV6-5 . TGTGCCAGCAGTTATAATCCCAGGAACACTGAAGCTTTCTTT CASSYNPRNTEAFF